A single TCR beta chain is shown here with its context. The data are from a study of T cell clones after liver transplantation. TCRdb's table, derived via immunoSEQ multiplex PCR, lists solely in-frame clones and lacks some. This table holds 25,000 to 40,000 clones, over 85% found once. Source: CD8+ T cells from blood, taken 12 months after liver transplant. The clonotype comes from a human patient who received a liver transplant. A share of the T cells may be of graft donor origin.

Here the CDR3 reads CASSPGLAGGTGYNEQFF. CDR3 sequence (DNA): TGCGCCAGCAGCCCGGGACTAGCGGGAGGGACTGGATACAATGAGCAGTTCTTC. V gene TRBV5-1 combines with J gene TRBJ2-1; 16 bases agree with TRBD2. Germline V gives CDR1 SGHRS, CDR2 YFSETQ. The CDR3 totals 18 residues. The trim removed 4 bases at V and 4 bases at J, leaving 8 bases unmatched.